The clone carrying this TCR beta chain was observed a handful of times. Its antigen is as yet unknown. This specimen comes from a study of beta chain features in type 1 diabetes. Overall study findings and caveats: Shortening that was moderate but significant affected the TCRB CDR3s of Type 1 diabetes patients in all four CD4+ subsets.

Every bit of the isolated RNA underwent reverse transcription, so sequencing read expressed TCRB transcripts. Sequenced naive, central memory and regulatory T cell samples produced an average of around 3.9 million reads. TCRdb's copy holds only in-frame clones and misses some; the assay was immunoSEQ multiplex PCR. In the table there are 400,000 or so clones, roughly 13% of which are singletons. This CDR3 is built from 15 residues. V was shortened by 3 bases and J by 2 bases, with 11 bases between the two germline ends. Germline V gene data show CDR1 as SEHNR and CDR2 as FQNEAQ (reference sequence). The clonotype was recovered from a young woman with type 1 diabetes. V and J are TRBV7-9 and TRBJ1-5; D is ambiguous. Sequences were obtained from naive CD4+ T cells from blood. CDR3 coding DNA: TGTGCCAGCAGCTTCGGGGAGGTTGGCAATCAGCCCCAGCATTTT. This encodes CASSFGEVGNQPQHF.